This is a list of T cell receptor beta chains from one sample in a study of glioma-infiltrating T cells after dendritic cell vaccination. Only in-frame clones appear in the TCRdb table, and some are missing; sequencing was by immunoSEQ multiplex PCR. The data contain fewer than 65,000 clones, about 88% of them seen just once; the ten biggest clones take up 5% to 6.5%. The source material was blood, sampled after dendritic cell vaccination. All receptors come from a human donor with glioblastoma. Each CDR3 is given with its conserved first and last residue.

>TRBJ1-1|TRBV7-2
CASSLAGGVSTEAFF
>TRBJ2-1|TRBV5-1
CASSQSTSGSNEQFF
>TRBJ1-1|TRBV6-1
CASRTGGNTEAFF
>TRBJ2-1|TRBV2
CASSDTPTVDRAHNEQFF
>TRBJ1-1|TRBV7-2
CASSVPYRYTEAFF
>TRBJ2-1|TRBV6-1
CEARGSAQQQFF
>TRBJ2-7|TRBV28
CASSGYEQYF
>TRBJ2-7|TRBV10-3
CAISELRTPSYGQYF
>TRBJ2-7|TRBV6-1
CASTEGSYEQYF
>TRBJ2-3|TRBV9
CASSVASTDTQYF
>TRBJ2-1|TRBV7-9
CASSLQAGGDEQFF
>TRBJ2-3|TRBV27
CASRGSFRPNTDTQYF
>TRBJ2-5|TRBV5-1
CASSPGARQETQYF
>TRBJ2-7|TRBV30
CAWSSSYEQYF
>TRBJ2-5|TRBV6-6
CASTVTFGDGETQYF
>TRBJ2-3|TRBV19
CASSIGGGGTDTQYF
>TRBJ1-3|TRBV10-3
CATGGQRSGNTIYF
>TRBJ1-1|TRBV28
CATQLDSYTEAFF
>TRBJ2-7|TRBV28
CASSPRGGVAYEQYF
>TRBJ2-3|TRBV28
CASHHNSAQYF
>TRBJ1-1|TRBV6-1
CASQTVLNTEAFF
>TRBJ2-5|TRBV5-1
CAGSSGLAAQETQYF
>TRBJ2-2|TRBV7-2
CASSPQGLFPTGELFF
>TRBJ2-1|TRBV29-1
CSVVLPGLAGPPQFF
>TRBJ2-1|TRBV4-1
CASSSDTARYNEQFF
>TRBJ1-3|TRBV4-3
CASSQMTGSSGNTIYF
>TRBJ2-7|TRBV5-4
CASSRLDREVDEQYF
>TRBJ2-3|TRBV25-1
CASSPGVAGGTGDTQYF
>TRBJ2-3|TRBV27
CASSSGLLRYTDTQYF
>TRBJ2-7|TRBV4-1
CASSPAPGGREQYF
>TRBJ2-5|TRBV30
CAWSVRGTGKETQYF
>TRBJ1-4|TRBV6-6
CASSYVQGGGNEKLFF
>TRBJ2-7|TRBV11-3
CASSKTGGAYEQYF
>TRBJ1-1|TRBV7-8
CASSRQAINTEAFF
>TRBJ1-1|TRBV10-3
CAITTGGGTEAFF
>TRBJ1-1|TRBV28
CASSLITGKGTEAFF
>TRBJ2-6|TRBV28
CASSPRGGANVLTF
>TRBJ2-1|TRBV27
CASSLRATGPWHEQFF
>TRBJ2-2|TRBV10-3
CAIRGQANTGELFF
>TRBJ1-5|TRBV2
CASSDTGYGQPQHF
>TRBJ1-4|TRBV5-1
CASSLDGEKLFF
>TRBJ2-7|TRBV28
CASSFLIGTYEQYF
>TRBJ1-2|TRBV2
CASSKKTVSKYGYTF
>TRBJ1-1|TRBV13
CASGGTEAFF
>TRBJ2-7|TRBV5-6
CASSSGGEQYF
>TRBJ1-2|TRBV30
CAWSAAGARQPYGYTF